Below are 19 T cell receptor beta chains sequenced from a single sample in a study of Graves' ophthalmopathy and Graves' hyperthyroidism. From RNA, the CDR3 regions of TCR beta chains were amplified and sequenced. In the first round, RT-PCR was carried out with HTBI primers, and a multiplex PCR formed the second round. Each CDR3 protein is one row after TCRdb ran MiXCR on the multiplex PCR reads. This table holds about 700,000 distinct CDR3 sequences, approximately 39% found once. The sample was peripheral blood. These receptors came from an adult man with Graves' ophthalmopathy.

The gene calls are TRBV4-2 and TRBJ2-7, with a weak D call TRBD1 (6 bases). In germline, CDR1 is LGHNA, CDR2 YNFKEQ. The V and J ends lost 5 bases and 3 bases respectively, with 20 bases between them. The CDR3 has 16 amino acids. The CDR3: CASSSSLTGIGYEQYF. In DNA form, the CDR3 reads TGTGCCAGCAGCTCCAGCCTCACAGGGATTGGCTACGAGCAGTACTTC.

The chain carries TRBV12-5 and TRBJ1-6; D ambiguous. Per germline, CDR1 LGHNT and CDR2 FRNRAP. Trimming pared 11 bases from V and 1 base from J, leaving 15 bases between. The CDR3 length is 15 residues. The chain's CDR3 is CAPPRRESYNSPLHF. In nucleotides, the CDR3 is TGTGCTCCACCCCGTAGGGAATCCTATAATTCACCCCTCCACTTT. The entire variable domain, with the rest obtained from reference TRBV12-5 and TRBJ1-6, is as follows: DARVTQTPRHKVTEMGQEVTMRCQPILGHNTVFWYRQTMMQGLELLAYFRNRAPLDDSGMPKDRFSAEMPDATLATLKIQPSEPRDSAVYFCAPPRRESYNSPLHFGNGTRLTVT.

The table lists this clonotype with many counts. V is TRBV4-3 and J is TRBJ1-6; 9 bases align to TRBD1. The germline gives CDR1 LGHNA, CDR2 YSLEER. Trimming removed 0 bases from V and 12 bases from J; junction bases left unmatched: 3. There are 14 residues in the CDR3. The CDR3 sequence is CASSQERTGVPLHF. The DNA for the CDR3 is TGCGCCAGCAGCCAAGAGCGGACAGGGGTACCCCTCCACTTT.

Concerning this clonotype itself: A clone one base away is much larger, so this may be a read error. The gene calls are TRBV20-1 and TRBJ1-5, with unresolved D. The CDR3 loop spans 14 amino acids. Trimming removed 0 bases at V and 3 bases at J, with 9 bases between. CDR1 and CDR2 (germline): DFQATT, SNEGSKA (reference sequence). The CDR3 protein is CSARDPRNNQPQHF. DNA of the CDR3: TGCAGTGCTAGAGATCCTCGGAACAATCAGCCCCAGCATTTT.

As concerns this clonotype: Mismatch with germline at one junction end may stem from a read error. J is TRBJ2-3 and V is TRBV20-1; a possible D gene is TRBD1 (6 bases). The CDR3 length is 13 residues. The germline gives CDR1 DFQATT, CDR2 SNEGSKA (reference sequence). The CDR3 DNA is TGCAGTGCTCGAGATGGACAGACAGATACGCAGTATTTT. The encoded protein is CSARDGQTDTQYF.

The chain uses TRBV19 and TRBJ2-7, with 7 nucleotides matching TRBD1. With V trimmed by 6 bases and J by 0 bases, 5 bases remained unmatched. This CDR3 has 14 residues. CDR1 is LNHDA, CDR2 SQIVND, per germline (reference sequence). The CDR3 DNA is TGTGCCAGTAGCATCGGGACAGCCTCCTACGAGCAGTACTTC. Protein: CASSIGTASYEQYF.

CDR3 in amino acids: CASSVGPDNSPLHF. The CDR3 DNA reads TGTGCCAGCAGCGTAGGCCCGGATAATTCACCCCTCCACTTT. The rearrangement joins TRBV9 to TRBJ1-6; no clear D gene. There are 14 residues in the CDR3. The germline V gene encodes CDR1 SGDLS and CDR2 YYNGEE. The germline V and J ends were trimmed by 0 bases and 5 bases, with 6 bases remaining between them. The full variable domain, in which reference TRBV9 and TRBJ1-6 provide the parts outside the CDR3, is DSGVTQTPKHLITATGQRVTLRCSPRSGDLSVYWYQQSLDQGLQFLIQYYNGEERAKGNILERFSAQQFPDLHSELNLSSLELGDSALYFCASSVGPDNSPLHFGNGTRLTVT.

This sequence joins TRBV16 and TRBJ1-4; TRBD1 matches at 9 bases. The CDR3 contains 17 residues. V dropped 0 bases and J dropped 8; count of bases not matched to a gene: 10. Germline CDR1 and CDR2: KGHSY and FQNENV. The CDR3 loop reads CASSQSLLTGGEEKLFF. The CDR3, as DNA: TGTGCCAGCAGCCAATCGTTGTTGACAGGGGGGGAAGAAAAACTGTTTTTT.

This clonotype was seen repeatedly, ten times or more. The rearrangement links TRBV6-5 to TRBJ2-5, with D unresolved. The CDR3 length is 13 residues. CDR1 and CDR2 from the germline V gene are MNHEY and SVGAGI. With 0 bases removed from V and 5 bases from J, the gap between germline ends came to 7 bases. CDR3 protein: CASSYSAGETQYF. DNA of the CDR3: TGTGCCAGCAGTTACTCGGCAGGCGAGACCCAGTACTTC.

This clonotype has ten or more counts. This chain links TRBV14 with TRBJ2-5; 7 bases fit TRBD1. CDR3 length: 13 residues. Germline V gives CDR1 SGHDN, CDR2 FVKESK. Trimming removed 6 bases from V and 5 bases from J; junction bases left unmatched: 6. In DNA, the CDR3 is TGTGCCAGCAGTCAGGGGGTGGTTGAGACCCAGTACTTC. It yields the protein CASSQGVVETQYF.

The chain joins TRBV11-2 to TRBJ1-4, with a tentative D call TRBD1 (6 bases). V was shortened by 5 bases and J by 8 bases, with 21 bases between the two germline ends. The germline V gene has CDR1 SGHAT and CDR2 FQNNGV. The CDR3 loop spans 16 amino acids. Here the CDR3 DNA reads TGTGCCAGCAGCGAAAAGGGGGGGACCACGGGAGAAAAACTGTTTTTT. Amino acid sequence: CASSEKGGTTGEKLFF. The full variable domain, with the rest looked up from reference TRBV11-2 and TRBJ1-4, is EAGVAQSPRYKIIEKRQSVAFWCNPISGHATLYWYQQILGQGPKLLIQFQNNGVVDDSQLPKDRFSAERLKGVDSTLKIQPAKLEDSAVYLCASSEKGGTTGEKLFFGSGTQLSVL.

This chain connects TRBV10-3 to TRBJ2-1; 8 bases are a match to TRBD2. V dropped 4 bases and J dropped 6; count of bases not matched to a gene: 8. The length of the CDR3 is 15 residues. Germline lookup yields CDR1 ENHRY and CDR2 SYGVKD. CDR3 sequence: CAISGPGGLGNEQFF. The DNA of the CDR3 is TGTGCCATCAGTGGCCCGGGGGGGCTAGGCAATGAGCAGTTCTTC.

This chain connects TRBV7-4 to TRBJ2-1, with 8 bases matching TRBD1. From germline, CDR1 is SGHVT and CDR2 SQSDAQ. Germline trimming cut 4 bases from V and 7 bases from J; bases unmatched to any gene: 3. CDR3 length: 13 amino acids. This chain's CDR3 is CASSYQGANEQFF. The CDR3 DNA reads as TGTGCCAGCAGCTACCAGGGGGCGAATGAGCAGTTCTTC.

This clonotype has ten or more counts. At one end the junction does not follow the germline gene, possibly because of a read error. The chain links TRBV5-1 to TRBJ1-6, with D hard to call. The CDR3 consists of 14 residues. CDR1 and CDR2 (germline): SGHRS, YFSETQ. The CDR3 sequence: CASSSEAADSPLHF. The CDR3 coding sequence is TGTGCCAGCAGCTCGGAGGCGGCGGATTCACCCCTCCACTTT.

This clonotype was observed once. V gene TRBV19 combines with J gene TRBJ2-3, with 8 bases identical to TRBD1. Germline CDR1 reads LNHDA; CDR2 reads SQIVND (reference sequence). The J segment lost 4 bases and the V segment lost 7 bases, leaving 10 bases of the junction unmatched. This CDR3 region has 15 residues. The CDR3 sequence: CASTARTGSPDTQYF. For the CDR3, the DNA is TGTGCCAGTACCGCCAGGACAGGGAGCCCAGATACGCAGTATTTT.

The rearrangement links TRBV7-2 to TRBJ1-2; 9 bases line up with TRBD1. Trimming removed 5 bases from V and 2 bases from J; junction bases left unmatched: 12. In germline, CDR1 is SGHTA, CDR2 FQGNSA. This CDR3 is built from 17 residues. The CDR3, as DNA: TGTGCCAGCAGCCAAGAACCCCGGGACAGGGAGAACTATGGCTACACCTTC. It encodes CASSQEPRDRENYGYTF.

This clonotype was seen at least ten times. The V call is TRBV29-1, the J call TRBJ2-6, with TRBD1 as a possible D gene (6 bases). This CDR3 contains 12 residues. Germline V CDR1 and CDR2: SQVTM, ANQGSEA. V lost 6 bases and J 4 bases, leaving 7 bases between the germline ends. The CDR3 bases are TGCAGCGTCGGGACAGGGGCCAACGTCCTGACTTTC. It codes for CSVGTGANVLTF. Filled out from reference TRBV29-1 and TRBJ2-6, the complete variable domain reads SAVISQKPSRDICQRGTSLTIQCQVDSQVTMMFWYRQQPGQSLTLIATANQGSEATYESGFVIDKFPISRPNLTFSTLTVSNMSPEDSSIYLCSVGTGANVLTFGAGSRLTVL.

The chain recombines TRBV10-3 with TRBJ1-6, with D unclear. In germline, CDR1 is ENHRY, CDR2 SYGVKD. This CDR3 has 15 amino acids. V was trimmed by 3 bases and J by 6 bases, leaving 12 bases between them. CDR3 sequence (DNA): TGTGCCATCAGTGAAACGGGTTTACCTAATTCACCCCTCCACTTT. Residues: CAISETGLPNSPLHF.

This clonotype was observed once. A much larger clone lies a single base off, so this may be a read error. Because the CDR3 is missing its conserved closing phenylalanine or tryptophan, this is likely a read error. This chain uses TRBV6-5 with TRBJ1-5, with D possibly matching TRBD1 (5 bases). The CDR3 is 14 amino acids. Germline V gene sequence: CDR1 MNHEY, CDR2 SVGAGI. V gave up 7 bases and J gave up 7 bases, with 17 bases separating them. The CDR3 sequence is CASTPSQGGQPQHL. CDR3 nucleotides: TGTGCCAGCACCCCCAGTCAGGGTGGCCAGCCCCAGCATCTT.